This TCR beta chain was found in a study of cytomegalovirus exposure and HLA in healthy donors. For this clone: Its antigen is still unknown.

PCR used 60 Vbeta primers and 13 Jbeta primers. Profiled with immunoSEQ multiplex PCR; TCRdb holds only in-frame clones, not every one. The sample contains some 130,000 clones, 79% of which appear only once. Though probably carrying unrecorded immune exposures, donors were nominally healthy at sampling. The ends were cut back, 1 base at V and 10 bases at J, with 24 bases in the middle. This CDR3 region has 18 residues. Per germline, CDR1 SGHRS and CDR2 YFSETQ. Notes on the study in general: The authors later linked a missense DCLRE1C variant to TCR beta V- and J-gene trimming. An apparent linkage of common viral pathogens to several of the most significant clusters emerged in a later analysis.

This receptor was identified in a man between 18 and 29 years old in good health and CMV-seronegative. Specimen: PBMCs. V gene TRBV5-1 combines with J gene TRBJ1-6, with D tentatively TRBD1 (6 bases). The DNA for the CDR3 is TGCGCCAGCAGCTTGTACGGGCCAACAGGGATGGCGGTCTCACCCCTCCACTTT. It specifies CASSLYGPTGMAVSPLHF. Supplemented by reference TRBV5-1 and TRBJ1-6, the full variable domain reads KAGVTQTPRYLIKTRGQQVTLSCSPISGHRSVSWYQQTPGQGLQFLFEYFSETQRNKGNFPGRFSGRQFSNSRSEMNVSTLELGDSALYLCASSLYGPTGMAVSPLHFGNGTRLTVT.